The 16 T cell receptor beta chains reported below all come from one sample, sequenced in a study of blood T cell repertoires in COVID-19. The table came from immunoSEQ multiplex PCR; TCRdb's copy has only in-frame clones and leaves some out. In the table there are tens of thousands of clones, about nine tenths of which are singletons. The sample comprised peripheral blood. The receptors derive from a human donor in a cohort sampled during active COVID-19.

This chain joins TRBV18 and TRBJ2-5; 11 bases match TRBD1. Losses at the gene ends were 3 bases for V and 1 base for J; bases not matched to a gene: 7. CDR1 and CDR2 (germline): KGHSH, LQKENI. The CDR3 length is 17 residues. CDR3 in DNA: TGTGCCAGCTCACCGCCTGGAGGGACAGGGGGCCAAGAGACCCAGTACTTC. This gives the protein CASSPPGGTGGQETQYF.

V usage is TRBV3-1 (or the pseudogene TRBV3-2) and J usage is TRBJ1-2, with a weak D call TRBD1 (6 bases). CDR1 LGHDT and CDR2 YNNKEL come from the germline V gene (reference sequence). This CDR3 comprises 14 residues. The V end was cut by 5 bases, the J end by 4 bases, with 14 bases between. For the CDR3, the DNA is TGTGCCAGCAGCTTAGGGACACCTCTCTATGGCTACACCTTC. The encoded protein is CASSLGTPLYGYTF.

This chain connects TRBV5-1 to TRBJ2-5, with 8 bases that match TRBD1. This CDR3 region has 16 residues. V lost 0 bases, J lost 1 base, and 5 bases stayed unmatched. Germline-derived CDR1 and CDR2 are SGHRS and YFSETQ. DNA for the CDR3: TGCGCCAGCAGCTTGGAGGACAGGGCCTCCCAAGAGACCCAGTACTTC. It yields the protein CASSLEDRASQETQYF.

The CDR3 protein is CASSLRGTSYEQYF. The CDR3 DNA is TGTGCCAGCAGTTTGCGGGGCACTTCCTACGAGCAGTACTTC. This chain connects TRBV6-6 to TRBJ2-7, with D perhaps TRBD2 (6 bases). CDR1 and CDR2 from the germline V gene are MNHNY and SVGAGI (reference sequence). V was pared by 4 bases and J by 1 base, with 11 bases between. This CDR3 has 14 residues.

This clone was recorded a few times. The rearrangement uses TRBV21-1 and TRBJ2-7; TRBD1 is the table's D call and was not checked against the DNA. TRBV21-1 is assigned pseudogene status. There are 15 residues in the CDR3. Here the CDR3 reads CASSKGQGASYEQYF. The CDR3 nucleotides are TGTGCCAGCAGCAAAGGACAGGGCGCGTCCTACGAGCAGTACTTC.

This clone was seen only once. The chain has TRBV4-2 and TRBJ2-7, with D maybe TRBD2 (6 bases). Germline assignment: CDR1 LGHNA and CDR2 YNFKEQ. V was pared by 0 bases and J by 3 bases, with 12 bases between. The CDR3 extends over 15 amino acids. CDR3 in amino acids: CASSQDILDYYEQYF. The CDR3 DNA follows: TGTGCCAGCAGCCAAGATATCTTGGACTACTACGAGCAGTACTTC.

CDR3 nucleotide sequence: TGTGCCAGCAGCCAAGAGTGGGGGCAGGCTAGCACAGATACGCAGTATTTT. It encodes CASSQEWGQASTDTQYF. V usage is TRBV4-2 and J usage is TRBJ2-3; D may be TRBD1 (6 bases). The germline gives CDR1 LGHNA, CDR2 YNFKEQ. The CDR3 has 17 amino acids. With 0 bases removed from V and 0 bases from J, the gap between germline ends came to 13 bases.

The CDR3 loop is CASSVWVAGVLYNEQFF. The CDR3 nucleotides are TGTGCCAGCAGCGTTTGGGTAGCGGGAGTTTTGTACAATGAGCAGTTCTTC. V usage is TRBV2 and J usage is TRBJ2-1; TRBD2 matches at 9 bases. After removal of 6 bases from V and 4 bases from J, the junction contained 13 bases not matched to a gene. CDR3 length equals 17 residues. Germline-derived CDR1 and CDR2 are SNHLY and FYNNEI.

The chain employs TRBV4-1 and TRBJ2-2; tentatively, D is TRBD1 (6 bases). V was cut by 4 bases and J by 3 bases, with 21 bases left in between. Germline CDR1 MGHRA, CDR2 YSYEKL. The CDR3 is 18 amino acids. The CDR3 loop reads CASSRLPLTGWDTGELFF. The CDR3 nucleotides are TGCGCCAGCAGCCGACTACCGTTGACAGGTTGGGACACCGGGGAGCTGTTTTTT.

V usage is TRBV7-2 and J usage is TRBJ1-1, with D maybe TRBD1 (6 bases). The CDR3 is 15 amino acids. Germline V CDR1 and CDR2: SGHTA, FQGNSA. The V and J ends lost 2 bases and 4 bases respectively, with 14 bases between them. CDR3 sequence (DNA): TGTGCCAGCAGCTTACAGGGTAGGGGGGGCACTGAAGCTTTCTTT. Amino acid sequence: CASSLQGRGGTEAFF. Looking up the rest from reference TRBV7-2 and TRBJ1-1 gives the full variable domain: GAGVSQSPSNKVTEKGKDVELRCDPISGHTALYWYRQSLGQGLEFLIYFQGNSAPDKSGLPSDRFSAERTGGSVSTLTIQRTQQEDSAVYLCASSLQGRGGTEAFFGQGTRLTVV.

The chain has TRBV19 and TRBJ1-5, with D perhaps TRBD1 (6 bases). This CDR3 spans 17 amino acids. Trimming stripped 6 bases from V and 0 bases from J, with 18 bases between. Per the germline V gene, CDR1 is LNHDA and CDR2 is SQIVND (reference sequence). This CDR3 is CASSKRGGSYSNQPQHF. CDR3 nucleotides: TGTGCCAGTAGCAAAAGGGGGGGGAGCTATAGCAATCAGCCCCAGCATTTT.

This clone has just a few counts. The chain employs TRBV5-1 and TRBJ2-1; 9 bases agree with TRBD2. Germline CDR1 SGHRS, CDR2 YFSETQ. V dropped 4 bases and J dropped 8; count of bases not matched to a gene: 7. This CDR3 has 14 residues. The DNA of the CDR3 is TGCGCCAGCAGCCGACGGGCGGGAGGGGATGAGCAGTTCTTC. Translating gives CASSRRAGGDEQFF.

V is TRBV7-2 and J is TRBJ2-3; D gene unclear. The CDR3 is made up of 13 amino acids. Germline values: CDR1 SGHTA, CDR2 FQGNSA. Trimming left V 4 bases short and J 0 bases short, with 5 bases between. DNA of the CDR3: TGTGCCAGCAGCTCTCTTAGCACAGATACGCAGTATTTT. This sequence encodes CASSSLSTDTQYF.

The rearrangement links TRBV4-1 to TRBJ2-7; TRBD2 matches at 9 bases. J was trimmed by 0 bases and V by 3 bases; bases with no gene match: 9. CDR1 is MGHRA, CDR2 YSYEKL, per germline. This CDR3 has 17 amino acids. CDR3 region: CASSQPIAGASSYEQYF. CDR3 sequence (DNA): TGCGCCAGCAGCCAGCCAATAGCGGGGGCGAGCTCCTACGAGCAGTACTTC.

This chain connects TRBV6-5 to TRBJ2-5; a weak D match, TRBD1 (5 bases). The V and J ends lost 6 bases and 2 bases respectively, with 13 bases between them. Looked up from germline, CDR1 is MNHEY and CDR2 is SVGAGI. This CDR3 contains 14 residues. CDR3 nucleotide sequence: TGTGCCAGCAGCTTGGACAAGAGTCAAGAGACCCAGTACTTC. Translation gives CASSLDKSQETQYF.

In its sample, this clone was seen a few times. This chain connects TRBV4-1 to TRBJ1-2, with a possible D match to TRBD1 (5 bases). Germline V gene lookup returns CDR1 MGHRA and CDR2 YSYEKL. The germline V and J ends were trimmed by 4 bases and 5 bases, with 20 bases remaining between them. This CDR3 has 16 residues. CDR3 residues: CASSPSSAGIGYGYTF. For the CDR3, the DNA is TGCGCCAGCAGCCCCTCCTCTGCAGGGATAGGGTATGGCTACACCTTC.